One sample yielded the 27 T cell receptor beta chains listed below, sequenced in a study of T cell responses to AZD1222 COVID-19 vaccine. Data came from immunoSEQ multiplex PCR; TCRdb stores just in-frame clones and leaves some out. The table has some 80,000 clones, approximately 89% seen once. Sequencing was performed on peripheral blood, taken 28 days after the second dose of the MenACWY control vaccine. All receptors derive from an adult who received the MenACWY meningococcal vaccine as a control.

The chain joins TRBV6-2 or TRBV6-3 to TRBJ2-4, with 8 bases identical to TRBD2. This CDR3 region has 14 residues. Germline CDR1 reads MNHEY; CDR2 reads SVGEGT. The V segment lost 4 bases and the J segment 1 base; nucleotides outside the gene matches: 0. The CDR3 sequence: CASSLAGAKNIQYF. The CDR3 DNA is TGTGCCAGCAGTTTAGCGGGGGCCAAAAACATTCAGTACTTC.

The V gene is TRBV19, the J gene TRBJ1-2, with D possibly matching TRBD1 (5 bases). V was trimmed by 6 bases and J by 8 bases, leaving 16 bases between them. Germline V gives CDR1 LNHDA, CDR2 SQIVND (reference sequence). The CDR3 contains 13 residues. The DNA of the CDR3 is TGTGCCAGTAGGCCCCTGGGGGTCGGGGGCTACACCTTC. It specifies CASRPLGVGGYTF.

This sequence joins TRBV29-1 and TRBJ2-7, with TRBD1 matching 10 bases. From germline, CDR1 is SQVTM and CDR2 ANQGSEA. Trimming removed 5 bases from V and 3 bases from J; junction bases left unmatched: 10. There are 15 residues in the CDR3. The CDR3 loop is CSVPLLTGGNYEQYF. The CDR3, as DNA: TGCAGCGTTCCCCTCTTGACAGGGGGCAACTACGAGCAGTACTTC.

This rearrangement joins TRBV6-5 to TRBJ2-3; 7 bases match TRBD1. The CDR3 is 16 residues long. Germline V CDR1 and CDR2: MNHEY, SVGAGI. Trimming at V came to 0 bases and at J to 3 bases, leaving 6 bases not matched to a gene. The CDR3 DNA is TGTGCCAGCAGTTACTCGAGACAGGGTGTAACAGATACGCAGTATTTT. This gives the protein CASSYSRQGVTDTQYF.

The chain carries TRBV30 and TRBJ1-1, with a weak D call TRBD1 (5 bases). The CDR3 covers 13 residues. Germline V gene sequence: CDR1 GTSNPN, CDR2 SVGIG (reference sequence). Trimming took 4 bases from V and 1 from J, leaving 10 bases between them. The CDR3 sequence is CAWNRQGNTEAFF. CDR3 coding DNA: TGTGCCTGGAATCGGCAGGGGAACACTGAAGCTTTCTTT.

This clone was found once. V gene TRBV12-3 or TRBV12-4 combines with J gene TRBJ1-2; the match to TRBD1 covers 7 bases. Losses at the gene ends were 6 bases for V and 4 bases for J; bases not matched to a gene: 5. The CDR3 covers 13 residues. The CDR3 loop reads CASSRDSRYGYTF. Written as DNA, the CDR3 is TGTGCCAGCAGCCGGGACAGTCGCTATGGCTACACCTTC.

The CDR3 nucleotides are TGTGCCAGCAGTTGGGGGACAGGGGTCGGACGCTCTGAAGCTTTCTTT. Residues: CASSWGTGVGRSEAFF. V is TRBV27 and J is TRBJ1-1; 10 bases agree with TRBD1. The CDR3 consists of 16 residues. Trimming cost V 4 bases and J 6 bases; bases outside gene matches: 11. CDR1 and CDR2 (germline): MNHEY, SMNVEV (reference sequence).

This clone was seen once. V and J are TRBV7-9 and TRBJ1-5; D ambiguous. The CDR3 is made up of 12 amino acids. Deletions cut 2 bases from V and 9 bases from J, with 8 bases between. Germline CDR1 is SEHNR and CDR2 is FQNEAQ (reference sequence). CDR3 residues: CASSLPSGPQHF. The CDR3 region has the DNA TGTGCCAGCAGCTTACCCTCGGGGCCCCAGCATTTT.

In DNA, the CDR3 is TGTGCCAGCAGCTCAGAGAGGGACAGGGGCTACGAGCAGTACTTC. Amino acids: CASSSERDRGYEQYF. This sequence joins TRBV5-6 and TRBJ2-7; TRBD1 aligns across 10 bases. Trimming cost V 3 bases and J 3 bases; bases outside gene matches: 6. This CDR3 region has 15 residues. Germline lookup yields CDR1 SGHDT and CDR2 YYEEEE.

This sequence joins TRBV5-1 and TRBJ1-3, with 7 bases identical to TRBD1. Germline lookup yields CDR1 SGHRS and CDR2 YFSETQ. The CDR3 sequence is 15 residues long. The V gene end was trimmed by 4 bases and the J gene end by 2 bases; junction bases not matched to a gene: 6. Here the CDR3 DNA reads TGCGCCAGCAGCCCCCGCACAGGGGCTGGAAACACCATATATTTT. Amino acids: CASSPRTGAGNTIYF.

The V gene is TRBV24-1, the J gene TRBJ1-2; 10 bases line up with TRBD1. J was trimmed by 6 bases and V by 3 bases; bases with no gene match: 3. CDR3 length equals 14 residues. The germline V gene encodes CDR1 KGHDR and CDR2 SFDVKD. CDR3 in amino acids: CATSDPGTGDGYTF. CDR3 nucleotide sequence: TGTGCCACCAGTGATCCGGGGACAGGGGATGGCTACACCTTC.

V usage is TRBV7-8 and J usage is TRBJ1-5; tentatively, D is TRBD1 (5 bases). CDR3 length: 14 amino acids. Trimming took off 5 bases at V and 6 bases at J, with 14 bases between the two ends. Germline V CDR1 and CDR2: SGHVS, FQNEAQ. This CDR3 is CASSRGRAGQPQHF. The CDR3 DNA follows: TGTGCCAGCAGCCGGGGGAGGGCCGGTCAGCCCCAGCATTTT.

The count of this clone is one. V usage is TRBV9 and J usage is TRBJ2-5, with D perhaps matching TRBD1 (5 bases). Germline V gives CDR1 SGDLS, CDR2 YYNGEE. V dropped 5 bases and J dropped 4 bases, with 15 bases sitting between them. The CDR3 loop spans 14 amino acids. This chain's CDR3 is CASSLPDSVETQYF. CDR3 sequence (DNA): TGTGCCAGCAGTTTACCCGACAGCGTAGAGACCCAGTACTTC.

This clone was observed a single time. Written as DNA, the CDR3 is TGTGCCAGTAGTCCCCCCCCCGGGACAGCAATTTACGAGCAGTACTTC. Encoded protein: CASSPPPGTAIYEQYF. The rearrangement joins TRBV19 to TRBJ2-7, with 7 positions matching TRBD1. This CDR3 is built from 16 residues. In germline, CDR1 is LNHDA, CDR2 SQIVND (reference sequence). J was trimmed by 4 bases and V by 5 bases; bases with no gene match: 14. Looking up the rest from reference TRBV19 and TRBJ2-7 gives the full variable domain: DGGITQSPKYLFRKEGQNVTLSCEQNLNHDAMYWYRQDPGQGLRLIYYSQIVNDFQKGDIAEGYSVSREKKESFPLTVTSAQKNPTAFYLCASSPPPGTAIYEQYFGPGTRLTVT.

V is TRBV19 and J is TRBJ2-7, with a tentative D call TRBD2 (5 bases). Germline assignment: CDR1 LNHDA and CDR2 SQIVND (reference sequence). The CDR3 has 15 amino acids. The V end was cut by 3 bases, the J end by 2 bases, with 14 bases between. CDR3 nucleotides: TGTGCCAGTAGTATGTTATACGGAGGTACCTACGAGCAGTACTTC. It codes for CASSMLYGGTYEQYF.

V usage is TRBV15 and J usage is TRBJ1-5; D remains ambiguous. Between the trimmed V and J ends, which lost 3 bases and 7 bases, there was a span of 13 bases. Germline V gives CDR1 LNHNV, CDR2 YYDKDF (reference sequence). CDR3 size: 14 residues. DNA for the CDR3: TGTGCCACCAGCAGCGCGACGGGGTCGCAGCCCCAGCATTTT. This gives the protein CATSSATGSQPQHF.

The chain has TRBV5-4 and TRBJ2-2; TRBD2 matches 10 bases. The V segment lost 4 bases and the J segment 2 bases; nucleotides outside the gene matches: 8. CDR1 and CDR2 (germline): SGHNT, YYREEE (reference sequence). This CDR3 region has 17 residues. CDR3 in DNA: TGTGCCAGCAGCCCCCCGGCTAGCGGGGGTAACACCGGGGAGCTGTTTTTT. The encoded protein is CASSPPASGGNTGELFF.

The chain recombines TRBV6-6 with TRBJ1-2; D is unresolved. This CDR3 has 13 residues. The ends were cut back, 5 bases at V and 8 bases at J, with 15 bases in the middle. Germline CDR1 MNHNY, CDR2 SVGAGI (reference sequence). The CDR3 DNA reads as TGTGCCAGCAGTCCAGGAATCAACGAGGGCTACACCTTC. This translates into CASSPGINEGYTF.

The V and J genes are TRBV3-1 (or the pseudogene TRBV3-2) and TRBJ1-6; unclear D gene. Trimming shortened V by 10 bases and J by 2 bases, and 6 bases separated the two germline ends. The length of the CDR3 is 12 residues. Germline V lookup: CDR1 LGHDT, CDR2 YNNKEL (reference sequence). Here the CDR3 reads CATGAYNSPLHF. CDR3 nucleotides: TGTGCCACCGGGGCCTATAATTCACCCCTCCACTTT.

In this sample, this clone turned up a few times. J is TRBJ1-1 and V is TRBV11-3; 9 bases are shared with TRBD1. This CDR3 region has 16 residues. V trimming: 1 base; J trimming: 3 bases; junction bases outside the gene matches: 6. Germline V gene lookup returns CDR1 SGHNT and CDR2 YENEEA. The CDR3 DNA reads TGTGCCAGCAGCTTAGGACAGGGGGTTTCGGACACTGAAGCTTTCTTT. Protein: CASSLGQGVSDTEAFF.

The V gene is TRBV7-8, the J gene TRBJ1-4; no clear D. V lost 7 bases and J 5 bases, leaving 11 bases between the germline ends. There are 13 residues in the CDR3. The germline CDR1 and CDR2 sequences are SGHVS and FQNEAQ. The CDR3 loop is CASTLSQNEKLFF. As DNA, the CDR3 is TGTGCCAGCACCCTCTCACAGAATGAAAAACTGTTTTTT.

The chain is built from TRBV6-5 and TRBJ1-1; D is perhaps TRBD1 (5 bases). The length of the CDR3 is 15 residues. Germline-derived CDR1 and CDR2 are MNHEY and SVGAGI. V was clipped by 7 bases and J by 1 base, with 16 bases between them. For the CDR3, the DNA is TGTGCCAGCAAACGGGACGGCGCCAGGAACACTGAAGCTTTCTTT. Translated: CASKRDGARNTEAFF.

The rearrangement links TRBV28 to TRBJ1-2; unclear D gene. The V and J ends lost 7 bases and 0 bases respectively, with 12 bases between them. The CDR3 extends over 14 amino acids. From germline, CDR1 is MDHEN and CDR2 SYDVKM. CDR3 nucleotides: TGTGCCAGCACCTACTCCAGAGCTAACTATGGCTACACCTTC. The encoded protein is CASTYSRANYGYTF.

The genes are TRBV27 and TRBJ2-5; TRBD1 agrees at 11 bases. Trimming cost V 5 bases and J 5 bases; bases outside gene matches: 7. This CDR3 comprises 15 residues. Germline CDR1 is MNHEY and CDR2 is SMNVEV (reference sequence). CDR3 DNA: TGTGCCAGCAGTCAAGGACAGGGGGCTGGGGAGACCCAGTACTTC. Protein product: CASSQGQGAGETQYF.

This chain links TRBV7-2 with TRBJ2-6, with D perhaps TRBD1 (6 bases). CDR1 and CDR2 from the germline V gene are SGHTA and FQGNSA. The CDR3 spans 15 residues. The V and J ends lost 5 bases and 1 base respectively, with 9 bases between them. The CDR3 bases are TGTGCCAGCAGCCCAGGGACATCTGGGGCCAACGTCCTGACTTTC. It codes for CASSPGTSGANVLTF. Combining the CDR3 with reference TRBV7-2 and TRBJ2-6 gives the whole variable domain GAGVSQSPSNKVTEKGKDVELRCDPISGHTALYWYRQSLGQGLEFLIYFQGNSAPDKSGLPSDRFSAERTGGSVSTLTIQRTQQEDSAVYLCASSPGTSGANVLTFGAGSRLTVL.

The CDR3: CASSLRAETEAFF. DNA of the CDR3: TGTGCCAGCAGCTTAAGGGCAGAGACTGAAGCTTTCTTT. The chain links TRBV11-3 to TRBJ1-1; D remains ambiguous. CDR1 is SGHNT and CDR2 is YENEEA in the germline V gene. Trimming left V 2 bases short and J 5 bases short, with 9 bases between. This CDR3 region has 13 residues.

This clone showed up just a few times. The J gene is TRBJ2-7, the V gene TRBV5-1; 9 bases agree with TRBD1. The CDR3 length is 15 residues. In germline, CDR1 is SGHRS, CDR2 YFSETQ. J lost 1 base, V lost 4 bases, and 6 bases had no gene match. The CDR3, as DNA: TGCGCCAGCAGCGGGGACAGGGTCCAATCCTACGAGCAGTACTTC. Amino acid sequence: CASSGDRVQSYEQYF.